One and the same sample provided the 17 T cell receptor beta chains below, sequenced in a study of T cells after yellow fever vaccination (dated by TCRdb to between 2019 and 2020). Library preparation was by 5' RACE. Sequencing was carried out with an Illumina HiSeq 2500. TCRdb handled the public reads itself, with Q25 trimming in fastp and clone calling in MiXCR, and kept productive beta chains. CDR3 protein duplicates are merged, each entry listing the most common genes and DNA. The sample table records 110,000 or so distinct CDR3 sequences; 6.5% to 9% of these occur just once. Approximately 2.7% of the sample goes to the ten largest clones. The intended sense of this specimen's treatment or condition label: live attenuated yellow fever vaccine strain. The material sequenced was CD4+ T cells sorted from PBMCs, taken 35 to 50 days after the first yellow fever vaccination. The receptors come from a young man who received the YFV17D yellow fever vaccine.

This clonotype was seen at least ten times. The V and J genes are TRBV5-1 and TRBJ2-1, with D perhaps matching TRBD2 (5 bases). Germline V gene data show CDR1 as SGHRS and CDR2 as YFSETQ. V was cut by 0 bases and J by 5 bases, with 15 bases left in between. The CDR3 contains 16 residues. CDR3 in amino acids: CASSLEWLAGNNEQFF. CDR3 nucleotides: TGCGCCAGCAGCTTGGAGTGGTTGGCGGGTAACAATGAGCAGTTCTTC. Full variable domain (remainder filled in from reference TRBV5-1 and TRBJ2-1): KAGVTQTPRYLIKTRGQQVTLSCSPISGHRSVSWYQQTPGQGLQFLFEYFSETQRNKGNFPGRFSGRQFSNSRSEMNVSTLELGDSALYLCASSLEWLAGNNEQFFGPGTRLTVL.

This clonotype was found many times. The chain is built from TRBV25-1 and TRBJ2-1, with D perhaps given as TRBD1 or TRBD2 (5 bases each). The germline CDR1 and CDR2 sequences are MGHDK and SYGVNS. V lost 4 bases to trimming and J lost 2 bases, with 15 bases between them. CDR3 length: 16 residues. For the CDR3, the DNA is TGTGCCAGCAGTGGACATTCCGAGGGGCCCTACAATGAGCAGTTCTTC. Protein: CASSGHSEGPYNEQFF.

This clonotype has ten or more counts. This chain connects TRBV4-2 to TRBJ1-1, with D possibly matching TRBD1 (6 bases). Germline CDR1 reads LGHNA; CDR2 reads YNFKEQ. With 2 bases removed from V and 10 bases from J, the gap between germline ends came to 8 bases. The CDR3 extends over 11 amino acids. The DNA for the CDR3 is TGTGCCAGCAGCCAAACAGGGAGAGCTTTCTTT. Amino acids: CASSQTGRAFF.

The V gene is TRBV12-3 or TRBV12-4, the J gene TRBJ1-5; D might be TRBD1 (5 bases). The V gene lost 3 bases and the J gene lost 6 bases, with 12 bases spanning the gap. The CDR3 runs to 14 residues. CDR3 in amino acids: CASSFLGGGQPQHF. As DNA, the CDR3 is TGTGCCAGCAGTTTTCTGGGGGGAGGTCAGCCCCAGCATTTT.

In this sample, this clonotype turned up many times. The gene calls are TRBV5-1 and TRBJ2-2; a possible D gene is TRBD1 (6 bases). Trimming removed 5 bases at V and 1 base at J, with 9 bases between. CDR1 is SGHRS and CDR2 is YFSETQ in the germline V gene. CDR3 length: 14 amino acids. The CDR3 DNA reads TGCGCCAGCAGACTGGACAGGAACACCGGGGAGCTGTTTTTT. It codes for CASRLDRNTGELFF.

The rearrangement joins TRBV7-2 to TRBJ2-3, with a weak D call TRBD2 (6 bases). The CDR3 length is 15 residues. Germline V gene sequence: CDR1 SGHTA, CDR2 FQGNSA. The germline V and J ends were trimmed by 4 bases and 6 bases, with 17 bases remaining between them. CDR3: CASSSPFDGGDTQYF. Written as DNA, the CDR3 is TGTGCCAGCAGCTCTCCCTTTGACGGGGGTGATACGCAGTATTTT. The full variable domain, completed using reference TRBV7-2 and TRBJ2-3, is GAGVSQSPSNKVTEKGKDVELRCDPISGHTALYWYRQSLGQGLEFLIYFQGNSAPDKSGLPSDRFSAERTGGSVSTLTIQRTQQEDSAVYLCASSSPFDGGDTQYFGPGTRLTVL.

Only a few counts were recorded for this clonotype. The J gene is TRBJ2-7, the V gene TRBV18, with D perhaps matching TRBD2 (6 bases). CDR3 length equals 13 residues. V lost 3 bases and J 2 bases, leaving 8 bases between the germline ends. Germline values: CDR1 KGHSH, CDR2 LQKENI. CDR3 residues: CASSPWGAYEQYV. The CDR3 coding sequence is TGTGCCAGCTCACCGTGGGGGGCCTACGAGCAGTACGTC.

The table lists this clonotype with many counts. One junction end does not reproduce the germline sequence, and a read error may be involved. The CDR3 DNA reads as TGTGCCAGCAGCTTAGCTAAGTTATCAGGGGGCAACGTCCTGACTTTC. This translates into CASSLAKLSGGNVLTF. This chain uses TRBV7-2 with TRBJ2-6, with 7 bases fitting TRBD1. From germline, CDR1 is SGHTA and CDR2 FQGNSA. The CDR3 has 16 residues.

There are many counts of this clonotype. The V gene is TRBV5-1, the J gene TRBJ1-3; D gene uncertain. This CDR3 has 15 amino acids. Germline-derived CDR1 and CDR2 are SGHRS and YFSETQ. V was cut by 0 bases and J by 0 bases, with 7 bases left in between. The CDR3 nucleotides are TGCGCCAGCAGCTTGGATGTGAGCTCTGGAAACACCATATATTTT. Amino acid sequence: CASSLDVSSGNTIYF. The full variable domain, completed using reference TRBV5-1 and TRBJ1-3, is KAGVTQTPRYLIKTRGQQVTLSCSPISGHRSVSWYQQTPGQGLQFLFEYFSETQRNKGNFPGRFSGRQFSNSRSEMNVSTLELGDSALYLCASSLDVSSGNTIYFGEGSWLTVV.

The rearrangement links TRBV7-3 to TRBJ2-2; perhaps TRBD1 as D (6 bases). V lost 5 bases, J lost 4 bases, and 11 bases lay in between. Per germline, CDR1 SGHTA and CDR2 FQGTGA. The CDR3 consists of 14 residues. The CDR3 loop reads CASSPGHATGELFF. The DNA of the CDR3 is TGTGCCAGCAGCCCGGGACATGCCACCGGGGAGCTGTTTTTT.

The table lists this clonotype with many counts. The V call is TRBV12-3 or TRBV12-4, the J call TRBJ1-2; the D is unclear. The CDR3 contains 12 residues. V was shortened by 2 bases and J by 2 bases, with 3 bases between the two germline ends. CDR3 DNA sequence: TGTGCCAGCAGTTTAAACAACTATGGCTACACCTTC. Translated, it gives CASSLNNYGYTF.

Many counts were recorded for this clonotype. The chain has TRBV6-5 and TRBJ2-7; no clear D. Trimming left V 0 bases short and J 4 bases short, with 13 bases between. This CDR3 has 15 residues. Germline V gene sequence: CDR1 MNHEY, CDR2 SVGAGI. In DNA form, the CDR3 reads TGTGCCAGCAGTTACTCCGAAGGAATCGGGTACGAGCAGTACGTC. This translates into CASSYSEGIGYEQYV.

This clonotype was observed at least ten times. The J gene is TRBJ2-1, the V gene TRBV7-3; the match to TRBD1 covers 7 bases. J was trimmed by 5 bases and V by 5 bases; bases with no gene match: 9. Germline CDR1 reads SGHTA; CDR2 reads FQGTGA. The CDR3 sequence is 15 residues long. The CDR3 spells CASSRPGQSNNEQFF. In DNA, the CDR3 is TGTGCCAGCAGCCGACCGGGACAGAGTAACAATGAGCAGTTCTTC.

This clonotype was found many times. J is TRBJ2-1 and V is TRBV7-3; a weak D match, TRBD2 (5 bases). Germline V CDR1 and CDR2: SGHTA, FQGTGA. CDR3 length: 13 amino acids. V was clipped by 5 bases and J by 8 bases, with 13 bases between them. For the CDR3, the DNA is TGTGCCAGCAGCCCGAGCCCGGAGGATGAGCAGTTCTTC. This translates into CASSPSPEDEQFF.

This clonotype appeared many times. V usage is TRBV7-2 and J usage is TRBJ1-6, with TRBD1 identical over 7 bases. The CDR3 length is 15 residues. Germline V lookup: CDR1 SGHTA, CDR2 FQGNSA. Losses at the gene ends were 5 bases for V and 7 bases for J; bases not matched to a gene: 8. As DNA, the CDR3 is TGTGCCAGCAGCACCAGACAGGGAGTCAATTCACCCCTCCACTTT. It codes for CASSTRQGVNSPLHF.

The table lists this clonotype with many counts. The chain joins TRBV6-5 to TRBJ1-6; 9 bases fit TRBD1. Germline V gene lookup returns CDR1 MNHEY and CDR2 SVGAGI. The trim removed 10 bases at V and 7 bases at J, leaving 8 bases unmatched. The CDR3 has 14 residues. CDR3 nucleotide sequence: TGTGCCACTTCCCGGGGACAGGGAAATTCACCCCTCCACTTT. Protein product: CATSRGQGNSPLHF.

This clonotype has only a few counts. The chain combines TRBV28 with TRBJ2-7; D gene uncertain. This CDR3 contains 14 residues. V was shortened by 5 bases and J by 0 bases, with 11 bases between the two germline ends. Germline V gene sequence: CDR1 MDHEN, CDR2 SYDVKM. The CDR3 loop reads CASSRVVGSYEQYV. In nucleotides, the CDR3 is TGTGCCAGCAGTCGGGTGGTGGGCTCCTACGAGCAGTACGTC.